These T cell receptor beta chains were read from a single sample in a study of blood T cell repertoires in COVID-19. The assay was immunoSEQ multiplex PCR, and TCRdb's table has in-frame clones only and misses some. The table has about 520,000 clones, 80% to 90% seen once. Material for sequencing was peripheral blood. The receptors derive from a human donor in a cohort sampled during active COVID-19. CDR3s include the opening cysteine and the closing phenylalanine or tryptophan. Each record gives: J gene, V gene, D gene, clone size, CDR3 protein, CDR3 DNA. A D gene is named only where the DNA matches it firmly. Only some rows state a clone size, as once, few, many or a class for expanded clones.

j_call: TRBJ2-7; v_call: TRBV28; d_call: .; clone_size: .; cdr3_aa: CASSVNYEQYF; cdr3_nt: TGTGCCAGCAGCGTAAACTACGAGCAGTACTTC
j_call: TRBJ2-2; v_call: TRBV6-5; d_call: TRBD1; clone_size: .; cdr3_aa: CASSRQGATGELFF; cdr3_nt: TGTGCCAGCAGCCGACAGGGGGCCACCGGGGAGCTGTTTTTT
j_call: TRBJ2-4; v_call: TRBV11-1; d_call: TRBD1; clone_size: .; cdr3_aa: CASSLRTGRNIQYF; cdr3_nt: TGTGCCAGCAGCCTTCGGACAGGGAGGAACATTCAGTACTTC
j_call: TRBJ2-2; v_call: TRBV15; d_call: .; clone_size: .; cdr3_aa: CATSKNTGELFF; cdr3_nt: TGTGCCACCAGTAAGAACACCGGGGAGCTGTTTTTT
j_call: TRBJ2-3; v_call: TRBV5-6; d_call: .; clone_size: few; cdr3_aa: CASSFSPGGTDTQYF; cdr3_nt: TGTGCCAGCAGTTTTTCCCCAGGCGGCACAGATACGCAGTATTTT
j_call: TRBJ2-7; v_call: TRBV2; d_call: TRBD2; clone_size: .; cdr3_aa: CASSEALAVKGYEQYF; cdr3_nt: TGTGCCAGCAGTGAGGCGCTAGCGGTGAAGGGATACGAGCAGTACTTC
j_call: TRBJ1-2; v_call: TRBV28; d_call: TRBD1; clone_size: once; cdr3_aa: CASSLSIGGNYGYTF; cdr3_nt: TGTGCCAGCAGTTTATCTATAGGGGGCAACTATGGCTACACCTTC
j_call: TRBJ2-2; v_call: TRBV3-1/TRBV3-2; d_call: .; clone_size: .; cdr3_aa: CASSQEQVSFFRTGELFF; cdr3_nt: TGTGCCAGCAGCCAAGAACAGGTCTCCTTTTTTAGGACCGGGGAGCTGTTTTTT
j_call: TRBJ1-1; v_call: TRBV3-1/TRBV3-2; d_call: .; clone_size: once; cdr3_aa: CASSRAQGGETEAFF; cdr3_nt: TGTGCCAGCAGCCGAGCACAGGGTGGGGAGACTGAAGCTTTCTTT
j_call: TRBJ1-2; v_call: TRBV28; d_call: .; clone_size: .; cdr3_aa: CASSLFSGGPYGYTF; cdr3_nt: TGTGCCAGCAGTTTATTTTCGGGGGGTCCCTATGGCTACACCTTC
j_call: TRBJ2-1; v_call: TRBV4-3; d_call: TRBD2; clone_size: .; cdr3_aa: CASSQAPGLATNNEQFF; cdr3_nt: TGCGCCAGCAGCCAAGCCCCCGGACTAGCTACGAACAATGAGCAGTTCTTC
j_call: TRBJ2-2; v_call: TRBV30; d_call: .; clone_size: .; cdr3_aa: CAWSQGGYTGELFF; cdr3_nt: TGTGCCTGGAGTCAGGGGGGCTACACCGGGGAGCTGTTTTTT
j_call: TRBJ2-1; v_call: TRBV5-1; d_call: .; clone_size: .; cdr3_aa: CASSPEGQYYNEQFF; cdr3_nt: TGCGCCAGCAGCCCCGAGGGACAATACTACAATGAGCAGTTCTTC
j_call: TRBJ1-2; v_call: TRBV5-1; d_call: TRBD1; clone_size: .; cdr3_aa: CASSRGQGAFPGYTF; cdr3_nt: TGCGCCAGCAGCCGAGGACAGGGGGCTTTCCCTGGCTACACCTTC
j_call: TRBJ2-3; v_call: TRBV19; d_call: TRBD1; clone_size: .; cdr3_aa: CASSIRTGWATDTQYF; cdr3_nt: TGTGCCAGTAGTATACGGACAGGTTGGGCTACAGATACGCAGTATTTT
j_call: TRBJ2-5; v_call: TRBV6-1; d_call: .; clone_size: .; cdr3_aa: CASSEYNQETQYF; cdr3_nt: TGTGCCAGCAGTGAGTATAATCAAGAGACCCAGTACTTC
j_call: TRBJ1-2; v_call: TRBV10-3; d_call: TRBD1; clone_size: .; cdr3_aa: CAISEAGTGYGYTF; cdr3_nt: TGTGCCATCAGTGAGGCGGGGACAGGGTATGGCTACACCTTC